Listed below are T cell receptor beta chains from one sample, sequenced in a study of blood T cell repertoires in COVID-19. Profiling relied on immunoSEQ multiplex PCR, and the TCRdb table lists in-frame clones only, not all of them. The sample has about 480,000 clones; around 87% are singletons. Input material: PBMCs or T cells enriched from blood (not recorded which). The source is a woman aged 40 to 50 who had recovered from COVID-19. Each CDR3 is given with its conserved first and last residue. D genes are given only for firm matches. A row's size may be missing; if present it is once, few, many or a size class.

clone_size: .
j_call: TRBJ1-1
v_call: TRBV12-3/TRBV12-4
cdr3_length: 12
d_call: .
cdr3_aa: CASSPGNTEAFF
cdr3_nt: TGTGCCAGCAGCCCAGGGAACACTGAAGCTTTCTTT

clone_size: once
j_call: TRBJ1-2
v_call: TRBV19
cdr3_length: 15
d_call: .
cdr3_aa: CASRSGWGQGYGYTF
cdr3_nt: TGTGCCAGTAGAAGTGGATGGGGGCAGGGCTATGGCTACACCTTC

clone_size: .
j_call: TRBJ2-3
v_call: TRBV2
cdr3_length: 16
d_call: TRBD2
cdr3_aa: CASSSLAGGRADTQYF
cdr3_nt: TGTGCCAGCAGTTCTCTAGCGGGAGGGCGCGCAGATACGCAGTATTTT

clone_size: .
j_call: TRBJ2-7
v_call: TRBV14
cdr3_length: 15
d_call: .
cdr3_aa: CASSQGSGLGYEQYF
cdr3_nt: TGTGCCAGCAGCCAGGGATCGGGACTGGGCTACGAGCAGTACTTC

clone_size: .
j_call: TRBJ1-3
v_call: TRBV30
cdr3_length: 14
d_call: TRBD1
cdr3_aa: CASTGDSSGNTIYF
cdr3_nt: TGTGCCTCGACAGGGGACAGCTCTGGAAACACCATATATTTT

clone_size: .
j_call: TRBJ1-5
v_call: TRBV3-1/TRBV3-2
cdr3_length: 18
d_call: .
cdr3_aa: CASTLTPRDTGSNQPQHF
cdr3_nt: TGTGCCAGCACCCTAACCCCCCGGGACACAGGTAGCAATCAGCCCCAGCATTTT

clone_size: once
j_call: TRBJ1-4
v_call: TRBV6-5
cdr3_length: 14
d_call: .
cdr3_aa: CASSYGQGGEKLFF
cdr3_nt: TGTGCCAGCAGTTACGGGCAGGGTGGAGAAAAACTGTTTTTT

clone_size: .
j_call: TRBJ2-5
v_call: TRBV19
cdr3_length: 14
d_call: TRBD1
cdr3_aa: CASSGGTGGETQYF
cdr3_nt: TGTGCCAGTAGTGGTGGGACAGGTGGTGAGACCCAGTACTTC

clone_size: .
j_call: TRBJ1-6
v_call: TRBV12-5
cdr3_length: 16
d_call: TRBD1
cdr3_aa: CASGLTGVGYNSPLHF
cdr3_nt: TGTGCTAGTGGTTTGACAGGGGTGGGGTATAATTCACCCCTCCACTTT

clone_size: .
j_call: TRBJ2-4
v_call: TRBV29-1
cdr3_length: 12
d_call: .
cdr3_aa: CSVGPLGDIQYF
cdr3_nt: TGCAGCGTTGGGCCCCTGGGAGACATTCAGTACTTC

clone_size: .
j_call: TRBJ2-7
v_call: TRBV7-9
cdr3_length: 12
d_call: .
cdr3_aa: CASSPYLREQYF
cdr3_nt: TGTGCCAGCAGCCCGTACCTACGAGAGCAGTACTTC

clone_size: .
j_call: TRBJ1-4
v_call: TRBV18
cdr3_length: 16
d_call: .
cdr3_aa: CASSPSGRATNEKLFF
cdr3_nt: TGTGCCAGCTCACCATCAGGGAGGGCAACTAATGAAAAACTGTTTTTT

clone_size: .
j_call: TRBJ1-2
v_call: TRBV14
cdr3_length: 15
d_call: .
cdr3_aa: CASSQGGGMVYGYTF
cdr3_nt: TGTGCCAGCAGCCAAGGCGGGGGAATGGTCTATGGCTACACCTTC

clone_size: .
j_call: TRBJ2-5
v_call: TRBV19
cdr3_length: 13
d_call: .
cdr3_aa: CASTPPGKETQYF
cdr3_nt: TGTGCCAGTACCCCGCCGGGAAAGGAGACCCAGTACTTC

clone_size: .
j_call: TRBJ1-6
v_call: TRBV9
cdr3_length: 16
d_call: TRBD1
cdr3_aa: CASSATSGQNNSPLHF
cdr3_nt: TGTGCCAGCAGCGCCACCTCGGGACAGAATAATTCACCCCTCCACTTT

clone_size: .
j_call: TRBJ2-1
v_call: TRBV9
cdr3_length: 15
d_call: .
cdr3_aa: CASTVTGGGYNEQFF
cdr3_nt: TGTGCCAGCACCGTCACTGGGGGCGGGTACAATGAGCAGTTCTTC

clone_size: .
j_call: TRBJ1-2
v_call: TRBV5-1
cdr3_length: 13
d_call: .
cdr3_aa: CASSPRQVRGYTF
cdr3_nt: TGCGCCAGCAGCCCGAGACAGGTCCGTGGCTACACCTTC

clone_size: .
j_call: TRBJ2-3
v_call: TRBV28
cdr3_length: 16
d_call: TRBD1
cdr3_aa: CASSLRGPRGTDTQYF
cdr3_nt: TGTGCCAGCAGTTTAAGGGGGCCACGAGGCACAGATACGCAGTATTTT

clone_size: .
j_call: TRBJ1-6
v_call: TRBV27
cdr3_length: 14
d_call: .
cdr3_aa: CASSQQGPNSPLHF
cdr3_nt: TGTGCCAGCAGCCAACAGGGACCCAATTCACCCCTCCACTTT

clone_size: .
j_call: TRBJ1-1
v_call: TRBV4-3
cdr3_length: 20
d_call: TRBD1
cdr3_aa: CASSPEGATGVRLPNTEAFF
cdr3_nt: TGCGCCAGCAGCCCTGAAGGGGCTACAGGGGTAAGACTGCCGAACACTGAAGCTTTCTTT

clone_size: .
j_call: TRBJ2-7
v_call: TRBV29-1
cdr3_length: 16
d_call: .
cdr3_aa: CSVEAPRGAGTYEQYF
cdr3_nt: TGCAGCGTTGAAGCTCCCAGGGGCGCCGGTACCTACGAGCAGTACTTC

clone_size: .
j_call: TRBJ1-2
v_call: TRBV19
cdr3_length: 13
d_call: TRBD1
cdr3_aa: CASSRTGSYGYTF
cdr3_nt: TGTGCCAGTAGTAGGACAGGGAGCTATGGCTACACCTTC

clone_size: .
j_call: TRBJ2-1
v_call: TRBV7-8
cdr3_length: 16
d_call: TRBD2
cdr3_aa: CASSLYVSGAYNEQFF
cdr3_nt: TGTGCCAGCAGCTTATACGTGAGCGGGGCATACAATGAGCAGTTCTTC

clone_size: .
j_call: TRBJ2-7
v_call: TRBV5-5
cdr3_length: 14
d_call: TRBD2
cdr3_aa: CASTSSGSEGEQYF
cdr3_nt: TGTGCCAGCACCTCTAGCGGGAGTGAAGGCGAGCAGTACTTC

clone_size: once
j_call: TRBJ2-3
v_call: TRBV27
cdr3_length: 14
d_call: TRBD2
cdr3_aa: CASSNSGSTDTQYF
cdr3_nt: TGTGCCAGCTCGAATAGCGGGAGCACAGATACGCAGTATTTT

clone_size: .
j_call: TRBJ2-1
v_call: TRBV10-3
cdr3_length: 15
d_call: .
cdr3_aa: CAISDKASSYNEQFF
cdr3_nt: TGTGCCATCAGTGATAAAGCGAGCTCCTACAATGAGCAGTTCTTC

clone_size: once
j_call: TRBJ1-1
v_call: TRBV2
cdr3_length: 14
d_call: .
cdr3_aa: CASRDDRGNTEAFF
cdr3_nt: TGTGCCAGCCGAGACGACCGAGGAAACACTGAAGCTTTCTTT

clone_size: .
j_call: TRBJ1-1
v_call: TRBV10-3
cdr3_length: 14
d_call: .
cdr3_aa: CAISEWAKNTEAFF
cdr3_nt: TGTGCCATCAGTGAGTGGGCGAAGAACACTGAAGCTTTCTTT

clone_size: .
j_call: TRBJ2-3
v_call: TRBV5-1
cdr3_length: 14
d_call: .
cdr3_aa: CASSLASDTDTQYF
cdr3_nt: TGCGCCAGCAGCTTGGCTAGCGACACAGATACGCAGTATTTT

clone_size: .
j_call: TRBJ1-1
v_call: TRBV14
cdr3_length: 14
d_call: .
cdr3_aa: CASSISSQNTEAFF
cdr3_nt: TGTGCCAGCAGTATAAGCTCGCAGAACACTGAAGCTTTCTTT

clone_size: .
j_call: TRBJ2-1
v_call: TRBV4-3
cdr3_length: 18
d_call: TRBD2
cdr3_aa: CASSQGARFLAGVAEQFF
cdr3_nt: TGCGCCAGCAGCCAAGGGGCAAGGTTCCTAGCGGGAGTCGCTGAGCAGTTCTTC

clone_size: .
j_call: TRBJ1-5
v_call: TRBV2
cdr3_length: 15
d_call: .
cdr3_aa: CASSGSGNSNQPQHF
cdr3_nt: TGTGCCAGCAGTGGGAGCGGAAATAGCAATCAGCCCCAGCATTTT

clone_size: once
j_call: TRBJ2-1
v_call: TRBV6-2/TRBV6-3
cdr3_length: 13
d_call: .
cdr3_aa: CASSTDSYNEQFF
cdr3_nt: TGTGCCAGCAGTACGGACTCATACAATGAGCAGTTCTTC

clone_size: .
j_call: TRBJ2-7
v_call: TRBV15
cdr3_length: 20
d_call: TRBD2
cdr3_aa: CATSRDPPREAGESFYEQYF
cdr3_nt: TGTGCCACCAGCAGAGATCCCCCGCGTGAGGCGGGAGAGTCGTTCTACGAGCAGTACTTC

clone_size: .
j_call: TRBJ2-3
v_call: TRBV20-1
cdr3_length: 11
d_call: .
cdr3_aa: CSARDGRTQYF
cdr3_nt: TGCAGTGCTAGAGATGGGCGTACGCAGTATTTT

clone_size: once
j_call: TRBJ2-3
v_call: TRBV2
cdr3_length: 13
d_call: .
cdr3_aa: CASSVGRADTQYF
cdr3_nt: TGTGCCAGCAGTGTCGGCCGGGCAGATACGCAGTATTTT

clone_size: .
j_call: TRBJ2-3
v_call: TRBV19
cdr3_length: 16
d_call: TRBD2
cdr3_aa: CASSMRLAGNTDTQYF
cdr3_nt: TGTGCCAGTAGTATGAGACTAGCGGGAAACACAGATACGCAGTATTTT

clone_size: .
j_call: TRBJ2-7
v_call: TRBV28
cdr3_length: 15
d_call: .
cdr3_aa: CASSLPSRDLYEQYF
cdr3_nt: TGTGCCAGCAGTTTACCCAGCAGGGATCTCTACGAGCAGTACTTC

clone_size: once
j_call: TRBJ1-4
v_call: TRBV4-3
cdr3_length: 15
d_call: TRBD1
cdr3_aa: CASSQTGTVDEKLFF
cdr3_nt: TGCGCCAGCAGCCAGACCGGGACAGTAGACGAAAAACTGTTTTTT

clone_size: .
j_call: TRBJ1-2
v_call: TRBV7-2
cdr3_length: 17
d_call: .
cdr3_aa: CASSLASREILNYGYTF
cdr3_nt: TGTGCCAGCAGCTTAGCCTCACGGGAGATACTTAACTATGGCTACACCTTC

clone_size: .
j_call: TRBJ2-7
v_call: TRBV2
cdr3_length: 13
d_call: TRBD1
cdr3_aa: CASNWDRTYEQYF
cdr3_nt: TGTGCCAGCAATTGGGACAGGACCTACGAGCAGTACTTC

clone_size: .
j_call: TRBJ1-2
v_call: TRBV15
cdr3_length: 18
d_call: TRBD1
cdr3_aa: CATSRDSDRDRGWRGYTF
cdr3_nt: TGTGCCACCAGCAGAGATAGCGACCGGGACAGGGGATGGAGGGGCTACACCTTC

clone_size: .
j_call: TRBJ1-2
v_call: TRBV6-5
cdr3_length: 16
d_call: .
cdr3_aa: CASSYSTAGVNYGYTF
cdr3_nt: TGTGCCAGCAGTTATTCGACAGCAGGAGTTAACTATGGCTACACCTTC

clone_size: .
j_call: TRBJ1-1
v_call: TRBV30
cdr3_length: 14
d_call: .
cdr3_aa: CAWNPGLRHTEAFF
cdr3_nt: TGTGCCTGGAATCCGGGACTCCGGCACACTGAAGCTTTCTTT

clone_size: once
j_call: TRBJ2-1
v_call: TRBV4-3
cdr3_length: 18
d_call: TRBD2
cdr3_aa: CASSQGTSGTPSYNEQFF
cdr3_nt: TGCGCCAGCAGCCAGGGGACTAGCGGGACCCCCTCCTACAATGAGCAGTTCTTC

clone_size: .
j_call: TRBJ2-1
v_call: TRBV5-4
cdr3_length: 17
d_call: TRBD2
cdr3_aa: CASSLETSGTFYNEQFF
cdr3_nt: TGTGCCAGCAGCTTGGAGACTAGCGGAACATTTTACAATGAGCAGTTCTTC

clone_size: .
j_call: TRBJ1-1
v_call: TRBV19
cdr3_length: 14
d_call: .
cdr3_aa: CASSKKPRGTEAFF
cdr3_nt: TGTGCCAGTAGTAAGAAGCCCCGGGGTACTGAAGCTTTCTTT

clone_size: .
j_call: TRBJ1-1
v_call: TRBV18
cdr3_length: 14
d_call: .
cdr3_aa: CASSPAGQHTEAFF
cdr3_nt: TGTGCCAGCTCACCCGCCGGACAGCACACTGAAGCTTTCTTT

clone_size: .
j_call: TRBJ1-4
v_call: TRBV5-4
cdr3_length: 14
d_call: TRBD1
cdr3_aa: CASSQGVKNEKLFF
cdr3_nt: TGTGCCAGCAGCCAGGGGGTGAAGAATGAAAAACTGTTTTTT

clone_size: .
j_call: TRBJ2-3
v_call: TRBV7-8
cdr3_length: 12
d_call: .
cdr3_aa: CASSPYSDTQYF
cdr3_nt: TGTGCCAGCAGCCCTTATTCGGATACGCAGTATTTT

clone_size: .
j_call: TRBJ1-1
v_call: TRBV9
cdr3_length: 13
d_call: .
cdr3_aa: CASRPGENTEAFF
cdr3_nt: TGTGCCAGCAGACCGGGAGAGAACACTGAAGCTTTCTTT

clone_size: .
j_call: TRBJ2-7
v_call: TRBV20-1
cdr3_length: 14
d_call: .
cdr3_aa: CSASWSRSSYEQYF
cdr3_nt: TGCAGTGCTAGTTGGAGCCGGAGCTCCTACGAGCAGTACTTC

clone_size: .
j_call: TRBJ1-5
v_call: TRBV10-2
cdr3_length: 15
d_call: .
cdr3_aa: CASSEKAGVRQPQHF
cdr3_nt: TGCGCCAGCAGTGAAAAGGCAGGGGTACGTCAGCCCCAGCATTTT

clone_size: .
j_call: TRBJ1-5
v_call: TRBV2
cdr3_length: 15
d_call: TRBD1
cdr3_aa: CASSRARTGSEPQHF
cdr3_nt: TGTGCCAGCAGTCGGGCAAGGACAGGGAGCGAACCCCAGCATTTT